These 23 T cell receptor beta chains share one sample of origin, sequenced in a study of shared clonotypes between healthy human individuals. Clones were sequenced by immunoSEQ multiplex PCR, and TCRdb holds only the in-frame ones, with some missing. The sample includes millions of clones, roughly nine tenths of them seen just once. The source material was naive CD4+ T cells sorted from blood. Subset in this sample: CD45RA+ positively selected. These receptors all come from a man younger than 30 in good health.

This rearrangement joins TRBV18 to TRBJ2-3, with 9 bases matching TRBD2. V was clipped by 6 bases and J by 2 bases; unmatched bases: 12. CDR3 length equals 17 residues. Germline CDR1 reads KGHSH; CDR2 reads LQKENI. For the CDR3, the DNA is TGTGCCAGCTCCCGTACGACCGGGACTAGCCTCACAGATACGCAGTATTTT. It encodes CASSRTTGTSLTDTQYF.

The V and J genes are TRBV7-2 and TRBJ2-3, with D tentatively TRBD2 (5 bases). V was shortened by 6 bases and J by 6 bases, with 22 bases between the two germline ends. CDR1 and CDR2 from the germline V gene are SGHTA and FQGNSA. This CDR3 has 16 residues. CDR3 DNA sequence: TGTGCCAGCAGTCCTGACGTCACTGGGAGAGGGGATACGCAGTATTTT. This translates into CASSPDVTGRGDTQYF.

Comments on this clone: Sequence at one end of the junction differs from germline and may be a read error. The V and J genes are TRBV20-1 and TRBJ2-5; D might be TRBD1 or TRBD2, each matching 6 bases. CDR1 is DFQATT, CDR2 SNEGSKA, per germline (reference sequence). This CDR3 region has 10 residues. CDR3 in DNA: TGCAGTGCGCCGGACAGTTGGGAGGACTTC. It yields the protein CSAPDSWEDF.

The J gene is TRBJ1-2, the V gene TRBV6-1; TRBD1 agrees at 9 bases. Germline V gives CDR1 MNHNS, CDR2 SASEGT. The V segment lost 2 bases and the J segment 4 bases; nucleotides outside the gene matches: 11. The CDR3 has 17 residues. In DNA form, the CDR3 reads TGTGCCAGCAGTGAACCCACGATACAGGGGGCGGTCTATGGCTACACCTTC. Translation gives CASSEPTIQGAVYGYTF.

The V call is TRBV5-1, the J call TRBJ2-3; D remains ambiguous. From germline, CDR1 is SGHRS and CDR2 YFSETQ. The CDR3 contains 14 residues. V lost 0 bases and J lost 4, with 9 bases in between. The CDR3 sequence: CASSLASASDTQYF. The CDR3 DNA is TGCGCCAGCAGCTTGGCCTCTGCATCAGATACGCAGTATTTT.

This clone was recorded once. The chain uses TRBV9 and TRBJ2-1; 7 nucleotides agree with TRBD2. From germline, CDR1 is SGDLS and CDR2 YYNGEE. With V trimmed by 5 bases and J by 0 bases, 5 bases remained unmatched. The CDR3 runs 15 residues. CDR3 in amino acids: CASRAGSSSYNEQFF. CDR3 bases: TGTGCCAGCAGAGCGGGGTCCAGCTCCTACAATGAGCAGTTCTTC.

This chain uses TRBV2 with TRBJ1-2; D is ambiguous. V was clipped by 10 bases and J by 3 bases, with 15 bases between them. Per the germline V gene, CDR1 is SNHLY and CDR2 is FYNNEI. CDR3 size: 13 residues. The CDR3 sequence is CATRLAGDYGYTF. CDR3 sequence (DNA): TGTGCCACCAGGCTGGCAGGAGACTATGGCTACACCTTC. Filled out from reference TRBV2 and TRBJ1-2, the complete variable domain reads EPEVTQTPSHQVTQMGQEVILRCVPISNHLYFYWYRQILGQKVEFLVSFYNNEISEKSEIFDDQFSVERPDGSNFTLKIRSTKLEDSAMYFCATRLAGDYGYTFGSGTRLTVV.

This clone was counted a single time. The chain combines TRBV7-2 with TRBJ2-5, with 9 bases aligning to TRBD2. The CDR3 runs to 16 residues. The V gene's germline CDR1 is SGHTA and CDR2 FQGNSA. Trimming took 5 bases from V and 2 from J; bases not matched to a gene: 9. CDR3 bases: TGTGCCAGCAGCCTCTCCACGACTAGCGGACAAGAGACCCAGTACTTC. Translation gives CASSLSTTSGQETQYF.

CDR3 bases: TGTGCCAGCAGCTCATGGGGGGATCAGCCCCAGCATTTT. Protein sequence: CASSSWGDQPQHF. The gene calls are TRBV7-9 and TRBJ1-5, with D perhaps matching TRBD1 (5 bases). The CDR3 loop spans 13 amino acids. Deletions cut 4 bases from V and 5 bases from J, with 9 bases between. Per the germline V gene, CDR1 is SEHNR and CDR2 is FQNEAQ (reference sequence).

Regarding this clone: Within the sample, other DNA sequences also encode this same CDR3. The chain has TRBV18 and TRBJ1-2, with D maybe TRBD1 (5 bases). V lost 6 bases and J lost 2, with 10 bases in between. In germline, CDR1 is KGHSH, CDR2 LQKENI. The CDR3 consists of 13 residues. The CDR3 protein is CASSQGENYGYTF. CDR3 sequence (DNA): TGTGCCAGCTCCCAGGGAGAAAACTATGGCTACACCTTC.

This rearrangement joins TRBV18 to TRBJ2-5, with D unclear. In germline, CDR1 is KGHSH, CDR2 LQKENI. The CDR3 spans 15 residues. Trimming removed 3 bases from V and 5 bases from J, with 16 bases in between. In nucleotides, the CDR3 is TGTGCCAGCTCACCGTTTTTCACCGCCGCGGAGACCCAGTACTTC. Amino acid sequence: CASSPFFTAAETQYF.

The rearrangement uses TRBV13 and TRBJ2-3; D is undetermined. CDR1 is PRHDT, CDR2 FYEKMQ, per germline (reference sequence). The V gene lost 5 bases and the J gene lost 5 bases, with 11 bases spanning the gap. The CDR3 is made up of 13 amino acids. CDR3 in amino acids: CASSPLPLDTQYF. DNA for the CDR3: TGTGCCAGCAGCCCGCTCCCCTTAGATACGCAGTATTTT.

The J gene is TRBJ2-1, the V gene TRBV10-1; 7 bases match TRBD2. Trimming took 3 bases from V and 1 from J; bases not matched to a gene: 6. CDR3 length equals 16 residues. Germline loops: CDR1 WNHNN, CDR2 SYGVQD (reference sequence). This CDR3 is CASSDSRAGSYNEQFF. The CDR3 bases are TGCGCCAGCAGTGATTCCCGAGCGGGGTCCTACAATGAGCAGTTCTTC.

This rearrangement joins TRBV5-1 to TRBJ1-2; 11 nucleotides agree with TRBD1. The CDR3 length is 17 residues. V was clipped by 4 bases and J by 4 bases; unmatched bases: 12. Germline assignment: CDR1 SGHRS and CDR2 YFSETQ. CDR3 coding DNA: TGCGCCAGCAGCCCCGGACAGGGGGCCACTCTAATCTATGGCTACACCTTC. Amino acid sequence: CASSPGQGATLIYGYTF.

J is TRBJ1-4 and V is TRBV5-8; D ambiguous. Germline V CDR1 and CDR2: SGHTS, YDEGEE. Between the trimmed V and J ends, which lost 2 bases and 5 bases, there was a span of 16 bases. The CDR3 has 16 amino acids. The CDR3 bases are TGTGCCAGCAGCTTTGGTCAGGCTACCAGCAATGAAAAACTGTTTTTT. Translation gives CASSFGQATSNEKLFF.

The J gene is TRBJ2-5, the V gene TRBV28; the D gene is possibly TRBD2 (7 bases). This CDR3 has 16 residues. The V end was cut by 3 bases, the J end by 1 base, with 15 bases between. CDR1 is MDHEN, CDR2 SYDVKM, per germline. CDR3: CASSLKGGLPQETQYF. The CDR3, as DNA: TGTGCCAGCAGTTTGAAGGGGGGGCTCCCCCAAGAGACCCAGTACTTC.

CDR3 residues: CASSQDVGDEKLFF. The CDR3 DNA sequence: TGCGCCAGCAGCCAAGATGTAGGGGACGAAAAACTGTTTTTT. The rearrangement joins TRBV4-3 to TRBJ1-4; maybe TRBD1 (5 bases). From germline, CDR1 is LGHNA and CDR2 YSLEER. The CDR3 has 14 amino acids. Trimming shortened V by 0 bases and J by 8 bases, and 10 bases separated the two germline ends.

The V and J genes are TRBV5-4 and TRBJ1-2, with 9 bases that match TRBD1. Germline assignment: CDR1 SGHNT and CDR2 YYREEE (reference sequence). The CDR3 is 15 residues long. The V and J ends lost 2 bases and 8 bases, in that order; junction bases with no gene match: 10. The CDR3 is CASSFPGQGAGGYTF. The CDR3, as DNA: TGTGCCAGCAGCTTCCCGGGACAGGGTGCAGGGGGCTACACCTTC.

The V gene is TRBV19, the J gene TRBJ1-4; D perhaps matches TRBD1 (5 bases). The CDR3 has 13 residues. V was trimmed by 10 bases and J by 3 bases, leaving 12 bases between them. Per germline, CDR1 LNHDA and CDR2 SQIVND (reference sequence). The CDR3 protein is CATQTAPNEKLFF. In DNA form, the CDR3 reads TGTGCCACACAGACAGCCCCTAATGAAAAACTGTTTTTT.

The chain couples TRBV6-1 to TRBJ1-6; 8 bases are shared with TRBD1. The length of the CDR3 is 15 residues. Germline loops: CDR1 MNHNS, CDR2 SASEGT. The ends lost 6 bases at V and 6 bases at J; junction bases unmatched: 7. The CDR3 loop reads CASSQAGQVNSPLHF. The DNA of the CDR3 is TGTGCCAGCAGCCAAGCGGGACAGGTTAATTCACCCCTCCACTTT.

J is TRBJ2-2 and V is TRBV11-3; D might be TRBD2 (5 bases). The CDR3 spans 13 residues. The V gene lost 4 bases and the J gene lost 8 bases, with 11 bases spanning the gap. Germline assignment: CDR1 SGHNT and CDR2 YENEEA. In DNA form, the CDR3 reads TGTGCCAGCAGCTACGGACTTTCGGGGGAGCTGTTTTTT. Encoded protein: CASSYGLSGELFF.

This clone was detected only once. This chain uses TRBV4-3 with TRBJ2-3, with a tentative D call TRBD1 (5 bases). The germline V and J ends were trimmed by 5 bases and 2 bases, with 14 bases remaining between them. The CDR3 is 15 residues long. Germline CDR1 and CDR2: LGHNA and YSLEER. The CDR3 region has the DNA TGCGCCAGCAGCGGTGGGGCCCTCCTCACAGATACGCAGTATTTT. It yields the protein CASSGGALLTDTQYF.

This chain links TRBV18 with TRBJ2-1; no definite D call. CDR3 length: 14 amino acids. Germline V gene sequence: CDR1 KGHSH, CDR2 LQKENI. Trimming took 3 bases from V and 2 from J, leaving 8 bases between them. The CDR3 spells CASSPPATYNEQFF. The CDR3 bases are TGTGCCAGCTCACCCCCCGCAACCTACAATGAGCAGTTCTTC.